This T cell receptor (beta chain) stems from a study of tissue T cells after allogeneic stem cell transplantation. The V and J ends lost 7 bases and 1 base respectively, with 7 bases between them. CDR3 length: 11 amino acids. Germline lookup yields CDR1 GTSNPN and CDR2 SVGIG (reference sequence). Using immunoSEQ multiplex PCR, the repertoire was profiled, and TCRdb retains in-frame clones only, with some absent. The table lists about 6,300 clones, roughly 63% of them singletons, with under 30% in the top ten. The sequence came from a woman aged 18 to 55 with breast cancer. The genes are TRBV30 and TRBJ1-1; unclear D gene. The starting material was tissue from the stomach, obtained at autopsy. CDR3 loop: CAYERNTEAFF. Written as DNA, the CDR3 is TGTGCCTACGAAAGGAACACTGAAGCTTTCTTT. The full variable domain, completed using reference TRBV30 and TRBJ1-1, is SQTIHQWPATLVQPVGSPLSLECTVEGTSNPNLYWYRQAAGRGLQLLFYSVGIGQISSEVPQNLSASRPQDRQFILSSKKLLLSDSGFYLCAYERNTEAFFGQGTRLTVV.